One and the same sample provided the 6 T cell receptor beta chains below, sequenced in a study of blood T cell repertoires in COVID-19. Sequencing was performed with immunoSEQ multiplex PCR; in TCRdb, only in-frame clones are kept and a portion is missing. The sample lists about 170,000 clones; under 95% were seen once. Material for sequencing was peripheral blood. These receptors all come from a man aged 18-30 years with COVID-19, enrolled during active disease.

The rearrangement uses TRBV5-1 and TRBJ2-3, with D unresolved. V gave up 0 bases and J gave up 5 bases, with 4 bases separating them. The CDR3 contains 12 residues. CDR1 SGHRS and CDR2 YFSETQ come from the germline V gene. CDR3 sequence (DNA): TGCGCCAGCAGCTTGGCTGTAGATACGCAGTATTTT. It codes for CASSLAVDTQYF. Based on the CDR3 plus reference TRBV5-1 and TRBJ2-3, the full variable domain is KAGVTQTPRYLIKTRGQQVTLSCSPISGHRSVSWYQQTPGQGLQFLFEYFSETQRNKGNFPGRFSGRQFSNSRSEMNVSTLELGDSALYLCASSLAVDTQYFGPGTRLTVL.

The chain combines TRBV25-1 with TRBJ2-1, with D unclear. Between the trimmed V and J ends, which lost 2 bases and 2 bases, there was a span of 13 bases. Germline V gene data show CDR1 as MGHDK and CDR2 as SYGVNS. This CDR3 has 16 residues. The CDR3 is CASSELTLATYNEQFF. The CDR3 DNA follows: TGTGCCAGCAGTGAACTAACGTTAGCTACCTACAATGAGCAGTTCTTC.

Notes on this clone: Germline is not matched at one junction end, which may reflect a read error. The chain employs TRBV5-6 and TRBJ1-4; D is ambiguous. CDR3 length equals 15 residues. Germline V gene lookup returns CDR1 SGHDT and CDR2 YYEEEE. CDR3 protein: CASSLLERTREKLLF. The CDR3, as DNA: TGTGCCAGCAGCTTGCTTGAGCGCACAAGAGAAAAACTGCTTTTT.

The J gene is TRBJ2-3, the V gene TRBV7-2; 10 nucleotides match TRBD2. Germline-derived CDR1 and CDR2 are SGHTA and FQGNSA. This CDR3 contains 17 residues. The J segment lost 2 bases and the V segment lost 1 base, leaving 6 bases of the junction unmatched. Here the CDR3 DNA reads TGTGCCAGCAGCTTAGTATTAGCGGGAGGCCTCACAGATACGCAGTATTTT. Translation: CASSLVLAGGLTDTQYF.

This chain uses TRBV19 with TRBJ1-1; D is undetermined. The CDR3 spans 13 residues. The V end lost 6 bases, the J end lost 1 base, and 9 bases lay between the germline ends. Germline V gives CDR1 LNHDA, CDR2 SQIVND (reference sequence). The DNA for the CDR3 is TGTGCCAGTAGCTGGGCAGGGAACACTGAAGCTTTCTTT. It yields the protein CASSWAGNTEAFF.

V gene TRBV6-6 combines with J gene TRBJ2-7; 9 nucleotides agree with TRBD1. The length of the CDR3 is 14 residues. The V and J ends lost 6 bases and 7 bases, in that order; junction bases with no gene match: 10. Per the germline V gene, CDR1 is MNHNY and CDR2 is SVGAGI (reference sequence). Written as DNA, the CDR3 is TGTGCCAGCAGCTCTTTACAGGGGGCAGGGGAGCAGTACTTC. This translates into CASSSLQGAGEQYF.